The 11 T cell receptor beta chains in this list originate from one sample, sequenced in a study of blood T cell repertoires in COVID-19. Method: immunoSEQ multiplex PCR; TCRdb's copy keeps in-frame clones and lacks some. The sample carries fewer than 95,000 clones, 90% recorded once. Source material: peripheral blood. These receptors all stem from a woman aged 80 or older with acute or convalescent COVID-19.

The chain uses TRBV9 and TRBJ1-6, with D hard to call. The CDR3 has 16 residues. CDR1 and CDR2 from the germline V gene are SGDLS and YYNGEE. Trimming cost V 2 bases and J 0 bases, with 9 bases left between them. The CDR3: CASSVLQSSYNSPLHF. DNA for the CDR3: TGTGCCAGCAGCGTCCTACAGAGCTCCTATAATTCACCCCTCCACTTT.

The V call is TRBV18, the J call TRBJ1-2; possible D gene TRBD1, 5 bases. Trimming shortened V by 3 bases and J by 4 bases, and 9 bases separated the two germline ends. CDR1 is KGHSH, CDR2 LQKENI, per germline. This CDR3 has 13 amino acids. The CDR3 DNA is TGTGCCAGCTCACCGGAGACAGTCTATGGCTACACCTTC. Protein: CASSPETVYGYTF.

The chain employs TRBV2 and TRBJ1-2; 9 bases map to TRBD1. J was trimmed by 8 bases and V by 2 bases; bases with no gene match: 9. CDR1 and CDR2 (germline): SNHLY, FYNNEI. The CDR3 is made up of 15 amino acids. Here the CDR3 DNA reads TGTGCCAGCAGTGAATGGGACAGGGAAGAGGGGGGCTACACCTTC. Translated: CASSEWDREEGGYTF. Full variable domain (outside the CDR3, taken from reference TRBV2 and TRBJ1-2): EPEVTQTPSHQVTQMGQEVILRCVPISNHLYFYWYRQILGQKVEFLVSFYNNEISEKSEIFDDQFSVERPDGSNFTLKIRSTKLEDSAMYFCASSEWDREEGGYTFGSGTRLTVV.

This sequence joins TRBV5-6 and TRBJ1-4; a weak D match, TRBD1 (5 bases). The germline CDR1 and CDR2 sequences are SGHDT and YYEEEE. With 0 bases removed from V and 5 bases from J, the gap between germline ends came to 11 bases. The CDR3 totals 15 residues. CDR3 protein: CASSLGGAGNEKLFF. The CDR3 DNA follows: TGTGCCAGCAGCTTGGGGGGCGCAGGAAATGAAAAACTGTTTTTT.

The rearrangement joins TRBV12-5 to TRBJ2-6; D remains unclear. Looked up from germline, CDR1 is LGHNT and CDR2 is FRNRAP. Trimming left V 5 bases short and J 1 base short, with 3 bases between. CDR3 length: 13 residues. CDR3 bases: TGTGCTAGTGGTCTGTCTGGGGCCAACGTCCTGACTTTC. It encodes CASGLSGANVLTF.

The rearrangement uses TRBV6-1 and TRBJ2-5; D is possibly TRBD1 (7 bases). The CDR3 contains 16 residues. V lost 4 bases and J lost 7, with 22 bases in between. CDR1 and CDR2 (germline): MNHNS, SASEGT. DNA of the CDR3: TGTGCCAGCAGTGGTGGGGGGACAGCGTCCGGATGGACCCAGTACTTC. It specifies CASSGGGTASGWTQYF.

Notes on this clone: A read error may account for a junction end that differs from germline. The rearrangement links TRBV29-1 to TRBJ1-2, with D possibly matching TRBD1 (5 bases). This CDR3 is built from 14 residues. Looked up from germline, CDR1 is SQVTM and CDR2 is ANQGSEA. The CDR3 sequence: CSVTRVGPNYGYTF. The CDR3 DNA reads TGCAGCGTCACCCGAGTGGGGCCTAATTATGGCTACACCTTC.

The V and J genes are TRBV2 and TRBJ1-4; the D is unclear. This CDR3 has 14 residues. Germline V gives CDR1 SNHLY, CDR2 FYNNEI. V was shortened by 7 bases and J by 0 bases, with 9 bases between the two germline ends. The CDR3 protein is CASTAGTTNEKLFF. In DNA form, the CDR3 reads TGTGCCAGCACCGCGGGTACAACTAATGAAAAACTGTTTTTT. The variable domain in full, completed from reference TRBV2 and TRBJ1-4, reads EPEVTQTPSHQVTQMGQEVILRCVPISNHLYFYWYRQILGQKVEFLVSFYNNEISEKSEIFDDQFSVERPDGSNFTLKIRSTKLEDSAMYFCASTAGTTNEKLFFGSGTQLSVL.

The chain carries TRBV7-9 and TRBJ2-1; TRBD2 matches at 12 bases. Germline CDR1 and CDR2: SEHNR and FQNEAQ (reference sequence). V trimming: 0 bases; J trimming: 7 bases; junction bases outside the gene matches: 4. This CDR3 contains 16 residues. The CDR3 DNA is TGTGCCAGCAGCTTAGCTTGGACTAGCGGGGTGAATGAGCAGTTCTTC. This translates into CASSLAWTSGVNEQFF. The variable domain in full, completed from reference TRBV7-9 and TRBJ2-1, reads DTGVSQNPRHKITKRGQNVTFRCDPISEHNRLYWYRQTLGQGPEFLTYFQNEAQLEKSRLLSDRFSAERPKGSFSTLEIQRTEQGDSAMYLCASSLAWTSGVNEQFFGPGTRLTVL.

This clone was observed a single time. The chain joins TRBV23-1 to TRBJ1-5; D remains unclear. TRBV23-1 is sorted into the ORF group, with uncertain function. This CDR3 contains 15 residues. V was clipped by 0 bases and J by 6 bases, with 12 bases between them. The CDR3 reads CASSQSFPPGQPQHF. In DNA form, the CDR3 reads TGCGCCAGCAGTCAATCGTTCCCCCCGGGTCAGCCCCAGCATTTT.

This clone has only one observation. The chain employs TRBV28 and TRBJ1-2; weak D call: TRBD1 (6 bases). CDR1 and CDR2 from the germline V gene are MDHEN and SYDVKM. The V gene lost 7 bases and the J gene lost 1 base, with 13 bases spanning the gap. The CDR3 length is 14 residues. The CDR3: CASIAGALNYGYTF. The DNA of the CDR3 is TGTGCCAGCATCGCGGGGGCCCTTAACTATGGCTACACCTTC.